This T cell receptor beta chain was retrieved from a study of blood T cell repertoires in COVID-19. Overall study context: Collection of acute and convalescent COVID-19 samples took place in the United States, Italy and Spain. The analysed material was cDNA or gDNA that came from T cells, B-cell-depleted T cells, or PBMCs.

The CDR3 totals 16 residues. V was shortened by 0 bases and J by 2 bases, with 13 bases between the two germline ends. CDR1 and CDR2 from the germline V gene are SGHNT and YYREEE (reference sequence). Sequencing was performed with immunoSEQ multiplex PCR; in TCRdb, only in-frame clones are kept and a portion is missing. The table has about 200,000 clones, roughly 90% seen once. The gene calls are TRBV5-4 and TRBJ2-3, with a weak D call TRBD2 (5 bases). The receptor comes from a man aged 35 to 55 with active or convalescent COVID-19. Sequencing used peripheral blood. The CDR3 region has the DNA TGTGCCAGCAGCTTGGCCACGGCGGGCCCCACAGATACGCAGTATTTT. It is translated as CASSLATAGPTDTQYF.